This TCR beta chain comes out of a study of blood T cell repertoires in COVID-19 (dated by TCRdb to about 2020). The study in broad terms: Samples from collaborators originated in the United States, Italy and Spain and spanned both the acute and convalescent phases of COVID-19. The material from the prospective study consisted of cDNA or gDNA derived from T cells, B-cell-depleted T cells, or PBMCs. Deeply sampled blood TCRbeta repertoires from subjects exposed to, actively infected with, or recovered from COVID-19 were included in the dataset. A freely available public database, intended as a resource for researchers studying the immune response to SARS-CoV-2, is where the repertoires were released. Samples were obtained from the ongoing ImmuneRACE study (first 160 participants) and from over 1,000 subjects provided by 6 global collaborators. Nearly every sample came with metadata listing a de-identified subject ID, COVID-19 status, age in years and sex. Where available, HLA class I and class II types were taken from metadata supplied by the sample provider and were not determined by assay-based typing. Broader findings and caveats from the paper: The amount of clinical and demographic metadata varied by source and participant and was provided uncurated.

Enrolling through a virtual design, the prospective study's participants ranged in age from roughly 18 to 90 years and lived across 20 to 25 United States geographic areas. In the prospective study, participants were assigned to cohorts based on the clinical history participants reported in a screening survey and a study questionnaire. Recovered participants in ImmuneRACE Cohort 3 were defined by two consecutive negative NP/OP PCR tests, clearance by a healthcare professional, or resolution of symptoms. In the prospective study, whole blood, serum and a nasopharyngeal or oropharyngeal swab were collected from each participant by mobile phlebotomists. Prospective study participants could optionally give additional blood draws and questionnaires over an approximately 2-month period. Prospective study blood samples were shipped either frozen or at room temperature before DNA extraction. TCRbeta CDR3 regions were amplified from genomic DNA using the immunoSEQ Assay, a bias-controlled multiplex PCR. For the original study's pipeline: The number of nucleated cells in each sample was estimated by amplification of reference gene primers within the assay. To quantify the absolute abundance of each unique TCRbeta CDR3 rearrangement, sequence reads were collapsed and filtered. Productive Simpson clonality was computed per sample as the square root of Simpson's diversity index over productive rearrangements. TCRdb re-hosts the immuneACCESS table, in-frame sequences only. Its copies lack some clones; in the studies checked, an unresolved V gene accounts for under half of them, and the cause for the rest is not known. The V and J calls and clone size are taken from that table; D and trimming were inferred from the DNA. Present in this sample are about 270,000 clones, 80% to 90% of which were seen just once. The ten top clones hold less than 2.5% of the sample.

V is trimmed back by 0 bases and J by 2 bases, and the junction contains 3 bases that no gene match accounts for. The CDR3 numbers 15 residues from cysteine through phenylalanine. The retained sequence is limited to the CDR3, 45 bases, with the frame set at the first base. Based on the germline V gene, the CDR1 and CDR2 sequences are MNHEY and SVGAGI. This clone occurred once. This receptor's antigen is unknown. Base qualities were left out, and no much larger clone turns up one base away. The source is a young woman who had recovered from COVID-19. The chain is encoded by TRBV6-5 joined to TRBJ2-7; 8 bases in between match TRBD2. Sequenced sample: PBMCs or T cells enriched from blood (not recorded which). The CDR3 loop reads CASSYSTGGTYEQYF. In nucleotides, the sequence is TGTGCCAGCAGTTACTCTACGGGGGGGACCTACGAGCAGTACTTC.